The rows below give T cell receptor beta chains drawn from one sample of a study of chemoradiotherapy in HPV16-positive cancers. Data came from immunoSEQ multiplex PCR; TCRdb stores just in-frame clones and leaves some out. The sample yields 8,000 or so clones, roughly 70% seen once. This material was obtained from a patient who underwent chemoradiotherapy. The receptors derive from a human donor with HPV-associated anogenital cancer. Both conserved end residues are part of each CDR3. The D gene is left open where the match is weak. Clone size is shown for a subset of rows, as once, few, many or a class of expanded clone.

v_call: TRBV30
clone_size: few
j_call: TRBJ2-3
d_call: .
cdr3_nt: TGTGCCTGGAGCTGGGGCGGGACCACAGATACGCAGTATTTT
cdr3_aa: CAWSWGGTTDTQYF

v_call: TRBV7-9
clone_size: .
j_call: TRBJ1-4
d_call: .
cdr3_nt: TGTGCCAGCAGCCCGCAATCGACCTTAGGTAATGAAAAACTGTTTTTT
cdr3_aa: CASSPQSTLGNEKLFF

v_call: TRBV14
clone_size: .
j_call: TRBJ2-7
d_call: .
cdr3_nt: TGTGCCAGCAGCCAAATCCCCGGGACCCACGAGCAGTACTTC
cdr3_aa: CASSQIPGTHEQYF

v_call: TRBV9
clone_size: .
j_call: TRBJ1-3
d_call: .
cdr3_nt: TGTGCCAGCGGTATCCCTTCTGGAAACACCATATATTTT
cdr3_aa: CASGIPSGNTIYF

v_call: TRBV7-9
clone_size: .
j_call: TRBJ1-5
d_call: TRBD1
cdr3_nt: TGTGCCAGCAGCTATAGCCAGGGGGGCAATCAGCCCCAGCATTTT
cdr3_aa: CASSYSQGGNQPQHF

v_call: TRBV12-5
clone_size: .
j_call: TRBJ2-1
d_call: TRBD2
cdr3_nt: TGTGCTAGTGCCCGGGCGACTAGCGGTTCCAATGAGCAGTTCTTC
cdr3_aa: CASARATSGSNEQFF

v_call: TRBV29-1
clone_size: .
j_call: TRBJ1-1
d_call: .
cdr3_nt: TGCAGCTATGAGAGGCAAAACACTGAAGCTTTCTTT
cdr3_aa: CSYERQNTEAFF

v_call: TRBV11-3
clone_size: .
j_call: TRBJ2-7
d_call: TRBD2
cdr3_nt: TGTGCCAGCAGCCCCGCTACTAGCGGCTACCGCTCCTACGAGCAGTACTTC
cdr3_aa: CASSPATSGYRSYEQYF

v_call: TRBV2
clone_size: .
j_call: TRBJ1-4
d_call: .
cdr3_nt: TGTGCCAGCAGTGATTTAAGGGTTGAAAAACTGTTTTTT
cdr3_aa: CASSDLRVEKLFF

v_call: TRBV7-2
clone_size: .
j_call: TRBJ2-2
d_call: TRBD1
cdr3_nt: TGTGCCAGCAGCATGGGACAGGGTTACACCGGGGAGCTGTTTTTT
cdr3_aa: CASSMGQGYTGELFF

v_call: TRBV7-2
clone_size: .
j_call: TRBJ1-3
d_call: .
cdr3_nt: TGTGCCAGCTCGACCCTTTCTGGAAACACCATATATTTT
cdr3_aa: CASSTLSGNTIYF

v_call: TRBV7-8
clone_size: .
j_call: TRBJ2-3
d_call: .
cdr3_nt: TGTGCCAGCAGCCCTACCAGGAATACGCAGTATTTT
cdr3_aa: CASSPTRNTQYF

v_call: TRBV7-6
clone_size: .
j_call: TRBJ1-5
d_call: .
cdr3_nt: TGTGCCAGCAGCTTAGCTACAGACAGTTTTAGCAATCAGCCCCAGCATTTT
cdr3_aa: CASSLATDSFSNQPQHF

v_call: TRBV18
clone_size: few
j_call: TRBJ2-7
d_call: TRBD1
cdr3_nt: TGTGCCAGCTCACCACCGTTGTCGGACAGGGCCCCCTACGAGCAGTACTTC
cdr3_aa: CASSPPLSDRAPYEQYF

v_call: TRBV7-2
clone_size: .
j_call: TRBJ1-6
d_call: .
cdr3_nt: TGTGCCAGCACCCCCCGGAGAATTGCACCCCTCCACTTT
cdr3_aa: CASTPRRIAPLHF

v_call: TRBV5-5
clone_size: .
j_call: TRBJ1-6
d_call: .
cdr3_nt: TGTGCCAGCAGCCCCAATTCCATACCGAATTCACCCCTCCACTTT
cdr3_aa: CASSPNSIPNSPLHF

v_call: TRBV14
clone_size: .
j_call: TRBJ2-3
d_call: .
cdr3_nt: TGTGCCAGCAGCCAAGAAGGTTGGGGGGTATTGGATACGCAGTATTTT
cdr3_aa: CASSQEGWGVLDTQYF

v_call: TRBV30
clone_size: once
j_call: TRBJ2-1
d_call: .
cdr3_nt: TGTGCCTGGGGTGGTAGGCGCAATGAGCAGTTCTTC
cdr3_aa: CAWGGRRNEQFF

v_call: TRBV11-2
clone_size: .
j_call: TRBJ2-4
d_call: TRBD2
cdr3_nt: TGTGCCAGCAGCTTATACCCGGGGGCTAGCGGGAGAGAAGACATTCAGTACTTC
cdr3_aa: CASSLYPGASGREDIQYF

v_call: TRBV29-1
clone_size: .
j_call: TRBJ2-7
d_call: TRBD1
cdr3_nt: TGCAGCGTTGAAGTGTCGGGACAGGTCCTCTGGCGGCAGTACTTC
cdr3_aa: CSVEVSGQVLWRQYF

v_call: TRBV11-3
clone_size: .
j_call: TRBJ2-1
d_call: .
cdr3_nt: TGTGCCAGCAGAGCGGGACAGGCCCCTTACAATGAGCAGTTCTTC
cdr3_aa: CASRAGQAPYNEQFF

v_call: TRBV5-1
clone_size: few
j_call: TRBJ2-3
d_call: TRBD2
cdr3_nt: TGCGCCAGCAGCTCTCTATCTAGCGGGAGGAGAGATACGCAGTATTTT
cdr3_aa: CASSSLSSGRRDTQYF

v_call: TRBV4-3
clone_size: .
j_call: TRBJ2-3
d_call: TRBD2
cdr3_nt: TGCGCCAGCAGCCAAGATCCAATAGCGGGGGCCACTAGCACAGATACGCAGTATTTT
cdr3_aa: CASSQDPIAGATSTDTQYF

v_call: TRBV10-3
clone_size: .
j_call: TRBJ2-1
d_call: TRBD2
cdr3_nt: TGTGCCATCAGTGGAAGCGGGAGGGCCCTTGGTGAGCAGTTCTTC
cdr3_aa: CAISGSGRALGEQFF

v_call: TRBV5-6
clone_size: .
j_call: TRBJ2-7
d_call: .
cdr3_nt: TGTGCCAGCAGCTTGAGTACCTACGAGCAGTACTTC
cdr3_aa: CASSLSTYEQYF

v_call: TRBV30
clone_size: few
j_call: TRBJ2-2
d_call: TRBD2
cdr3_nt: TGTGCCTGGAGTAGGGAGGGCAGCCCTCCCGGGGAGCTGTTTTTT
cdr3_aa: CAWSREGSPPGELFF

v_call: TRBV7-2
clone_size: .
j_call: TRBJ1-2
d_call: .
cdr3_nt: TGTGCCAGCAGCGCATCCCGAGGCTATGGCTACACCTTC
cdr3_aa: CASSASRGYGYTF

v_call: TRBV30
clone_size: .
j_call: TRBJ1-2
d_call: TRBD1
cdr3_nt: TGTGCCTGGTTGAAGGACAGGGTGCTTTCTTGGGGCTACACCTTC
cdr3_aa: CAWLKDRVLSWGYTF

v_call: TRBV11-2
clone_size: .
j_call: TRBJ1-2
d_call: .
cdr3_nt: TGTGCCAGCAGCTCCCGGGCCCGGGAGGGCTACACCTTC
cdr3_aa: CASSSRAREGYTF

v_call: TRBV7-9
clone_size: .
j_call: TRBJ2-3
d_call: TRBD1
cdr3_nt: TGTGCCAGCAGAAAAGGACAGGGTCCAGATACGCAGTATTTT
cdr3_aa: CASRKGQGPDTQYF

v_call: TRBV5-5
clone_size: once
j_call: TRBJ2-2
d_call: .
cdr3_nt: TGTGCCAGCAGCTTTACGGGCGGACTCTCGAACACCGGGGAGCTGTTTTTT
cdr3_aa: CASSFTGGLSNTGELFF

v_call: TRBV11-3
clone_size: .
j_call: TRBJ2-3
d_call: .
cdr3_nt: TGTGCCAGCGGTGGTGTCGCGGCAGATACGCAGTATTTT
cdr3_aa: CASGGVAADTQYF

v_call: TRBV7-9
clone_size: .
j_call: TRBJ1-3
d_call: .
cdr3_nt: TGTGCCAGCAGCATTAACTCTGGAAACACCATATATTTT
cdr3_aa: CASSINSGNTIYF

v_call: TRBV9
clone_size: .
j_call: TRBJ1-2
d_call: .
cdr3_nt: TGTGCCAGCAGCGTCGGGGAAGGACACCGCTATGGCTACACCTTC
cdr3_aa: CASSVGEGHRYGYTF

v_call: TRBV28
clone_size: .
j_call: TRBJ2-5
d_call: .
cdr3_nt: TGTGCCAGCAGGCGGGACCTGGGAGAGACCCAGTACTTC
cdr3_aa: CASRRDLGETQYF

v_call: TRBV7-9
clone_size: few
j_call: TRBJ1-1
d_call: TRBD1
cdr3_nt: TGTGCCAGCAGCGAGGGACAGGGGAACACTGAAGCTTTCTTT
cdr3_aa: CASSEGQGNTEAFF

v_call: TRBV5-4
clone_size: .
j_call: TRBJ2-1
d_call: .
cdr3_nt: TGTGCCAGCAGCTCGGAATTCCCTAGTGAGCAGTTCTTC
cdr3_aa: CASSSEFPSEQFF

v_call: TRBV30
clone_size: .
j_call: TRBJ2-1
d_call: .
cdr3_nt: TGTGCCTGGAGTAGGTTGGGGGGAGGTGAGCAGTTCTTC
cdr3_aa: CAWSRLGGGEQFF

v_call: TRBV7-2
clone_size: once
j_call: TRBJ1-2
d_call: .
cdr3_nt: TGTGCCAGCAGCCCGATGGACATCCCTAACTATGGCTACACCTTC
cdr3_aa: CASSPMDIPNYGYTF

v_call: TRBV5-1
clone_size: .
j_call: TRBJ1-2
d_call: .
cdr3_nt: TGCGCCAGCAGCTTCGACGGAACTAACTATGGCTACACCTTC
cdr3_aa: CASSFDGTNYGYTF

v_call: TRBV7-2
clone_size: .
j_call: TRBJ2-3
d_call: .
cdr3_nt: TGTGCCAGCAGCTCCACACATTTAGTCGGCACAGATACGCAGTATTTT
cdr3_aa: CASSSTHLVGTDTQYF

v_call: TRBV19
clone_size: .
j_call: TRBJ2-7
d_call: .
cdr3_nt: TGTGCCAGTAGTATTGGCCTCGGAGGTGGCTACGAGCAGTACTTC
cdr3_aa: CASSIGLGGGYEQYF

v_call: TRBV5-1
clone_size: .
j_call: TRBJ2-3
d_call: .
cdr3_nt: TGCGCCAGCAGGTCCGGGACTCCTTATACAGATACGCAGTATTTT
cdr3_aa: CASRSGTPYTDTQYF

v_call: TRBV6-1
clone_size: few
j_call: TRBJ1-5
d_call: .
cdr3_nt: TGTGCCAGCAGTGCAGTGGATAGCAATCAGCCCCAGCATTTT
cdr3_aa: CASSAVDSNQPQHF

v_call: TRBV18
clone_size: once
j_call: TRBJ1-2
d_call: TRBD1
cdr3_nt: TGTGCCAGCTCGCGCGTTGACAGGGGTTATGGCTACACCTTC
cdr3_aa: CASSRVDRGYGYTF